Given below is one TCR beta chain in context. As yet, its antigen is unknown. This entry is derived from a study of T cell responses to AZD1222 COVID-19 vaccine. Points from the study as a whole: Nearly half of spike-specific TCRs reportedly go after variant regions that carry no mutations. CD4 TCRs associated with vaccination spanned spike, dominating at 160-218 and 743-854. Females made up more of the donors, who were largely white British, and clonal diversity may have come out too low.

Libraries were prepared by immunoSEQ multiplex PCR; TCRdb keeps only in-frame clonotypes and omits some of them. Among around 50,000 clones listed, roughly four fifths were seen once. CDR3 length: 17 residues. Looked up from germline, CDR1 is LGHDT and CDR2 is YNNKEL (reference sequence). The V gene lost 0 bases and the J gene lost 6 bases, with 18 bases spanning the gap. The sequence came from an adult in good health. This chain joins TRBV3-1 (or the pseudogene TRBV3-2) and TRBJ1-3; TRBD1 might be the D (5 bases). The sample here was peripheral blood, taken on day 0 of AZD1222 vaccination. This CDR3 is CASSQDRGQSFVNTIYF. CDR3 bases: TGTGCCAGCAGCCAAGACCGGGGCCAGTCTTTTGTAAACACCATATATTTT.